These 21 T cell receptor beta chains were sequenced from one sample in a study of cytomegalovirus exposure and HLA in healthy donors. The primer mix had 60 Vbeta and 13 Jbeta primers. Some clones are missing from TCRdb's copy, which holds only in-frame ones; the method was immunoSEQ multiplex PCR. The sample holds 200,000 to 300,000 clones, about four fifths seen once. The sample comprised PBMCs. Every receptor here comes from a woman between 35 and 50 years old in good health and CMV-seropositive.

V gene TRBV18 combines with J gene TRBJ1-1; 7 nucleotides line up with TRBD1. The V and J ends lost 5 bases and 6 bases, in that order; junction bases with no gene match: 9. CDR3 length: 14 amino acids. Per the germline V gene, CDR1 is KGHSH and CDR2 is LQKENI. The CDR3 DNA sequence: TGTGCCAGCTCATGGAGACAGGGAGAATCTGAAGCTTTCTTT. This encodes CASSWRQGESEAFF.

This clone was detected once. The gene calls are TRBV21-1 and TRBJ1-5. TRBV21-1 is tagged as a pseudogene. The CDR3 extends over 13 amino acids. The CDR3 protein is CASSKVVGEPQHF. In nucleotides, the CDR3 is TGTGCCAGCAGCAAAGTGGTCGGGGAGCCCCAGCATTTT.

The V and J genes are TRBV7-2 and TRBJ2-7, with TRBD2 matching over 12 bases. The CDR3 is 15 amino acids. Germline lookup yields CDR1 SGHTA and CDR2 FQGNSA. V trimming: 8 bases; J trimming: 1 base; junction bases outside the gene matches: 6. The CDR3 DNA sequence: TGTGCCAGCGGGCTAGCGGGAGGGGCTTCCTACGAGCAGTACTTC. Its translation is CASGLAGGASYEQYF.

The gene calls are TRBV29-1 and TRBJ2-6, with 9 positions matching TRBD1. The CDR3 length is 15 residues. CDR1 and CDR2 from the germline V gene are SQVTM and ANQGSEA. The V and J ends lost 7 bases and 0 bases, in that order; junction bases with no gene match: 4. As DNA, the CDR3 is TGCAGCGCAGCGGGACAGGGCTCTGGGGCCAACGTCCTGACTTTC. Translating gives CSAAGQGSGANVLTF.

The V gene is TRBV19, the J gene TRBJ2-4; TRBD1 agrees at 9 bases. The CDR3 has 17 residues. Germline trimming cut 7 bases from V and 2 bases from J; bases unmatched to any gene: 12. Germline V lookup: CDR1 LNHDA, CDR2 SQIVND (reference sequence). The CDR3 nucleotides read TGTGCCAGTACCGCTCCCGGGACAGGGTATTCCAAAAACATTCAGTACTTC. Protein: CASTAPGTGYSKNIQYF.

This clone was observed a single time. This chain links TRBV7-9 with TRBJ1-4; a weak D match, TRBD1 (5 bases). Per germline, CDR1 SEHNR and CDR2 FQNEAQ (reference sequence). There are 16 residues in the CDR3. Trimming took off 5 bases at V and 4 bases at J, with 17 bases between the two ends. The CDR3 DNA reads TGTGCCAGCAGCCCCTCGTTTCCCGGGGGTAATGAAAAACTGTTTTTT. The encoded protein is CASSPSFPGGNEKLFF.

CDR3 bases: TGTGCCAGCAGCTTGGGAGGTGATCAGCCCCAGCATTTT. Amino acids: CASSLGGDQPQHF. The chain uses TRBV11-2 and TRBJ1-5, with no clear D. CDR1 and CDR2 (germline): SGHAT, FQNNGV. The CDR3 is 13 residues long. The germline V and J ends were trimmed by 3 bases and 5 bases, with 8 bases remaining between them.

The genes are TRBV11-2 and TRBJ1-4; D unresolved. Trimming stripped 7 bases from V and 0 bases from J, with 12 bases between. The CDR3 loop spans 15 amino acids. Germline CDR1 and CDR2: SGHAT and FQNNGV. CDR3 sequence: CASMRRTATNEKLFF. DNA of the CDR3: TGTGCCAGCATGAGGAGAACTGCAACTAATGAAAAACTGTTTTTT.

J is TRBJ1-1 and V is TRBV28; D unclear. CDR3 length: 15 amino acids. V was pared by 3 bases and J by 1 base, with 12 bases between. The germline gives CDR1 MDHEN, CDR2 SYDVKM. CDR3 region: CASSFGGVQNTEAFF. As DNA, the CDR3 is TGTGCCAGCAGTTTCGGCGGGGTTCAGAACACTGAAGCTTTCTTT.

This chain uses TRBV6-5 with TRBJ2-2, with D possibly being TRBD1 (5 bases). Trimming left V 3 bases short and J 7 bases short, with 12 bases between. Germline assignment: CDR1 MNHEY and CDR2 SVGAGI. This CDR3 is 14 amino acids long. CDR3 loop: CASSYEQANGELFF. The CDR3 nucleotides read TGTGCCAGCAGTTATGAACAGGCCAACGGGGAGCTGTTTTTT.

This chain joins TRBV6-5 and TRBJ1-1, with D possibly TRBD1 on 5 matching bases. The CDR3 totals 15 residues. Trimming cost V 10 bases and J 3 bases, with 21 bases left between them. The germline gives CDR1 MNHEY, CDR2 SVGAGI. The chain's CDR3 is CATTPPHGGDTEAFF. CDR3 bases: TGTGCCACCACCCCACCTCACGGGGGGGACACTGAAGCTTTCTTT.

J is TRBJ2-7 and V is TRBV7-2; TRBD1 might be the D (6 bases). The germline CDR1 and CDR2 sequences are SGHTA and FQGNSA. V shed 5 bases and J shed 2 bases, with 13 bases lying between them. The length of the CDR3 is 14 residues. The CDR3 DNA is TGTGCCAGCAGCGAGAACAGGGTCCCCTACGAGCAGTACTTC. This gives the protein CASSENRVPYEQYF.

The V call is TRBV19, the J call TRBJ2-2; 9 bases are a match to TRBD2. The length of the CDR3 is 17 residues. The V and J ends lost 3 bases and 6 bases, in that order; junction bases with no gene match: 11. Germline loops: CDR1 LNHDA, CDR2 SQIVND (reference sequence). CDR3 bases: TGTGCCAGTAGTATGCCGGACCCAGCGGGGGGCCCCGGGGAGCTGTTTTTT. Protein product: CASSMPDPAGGPGELFF.

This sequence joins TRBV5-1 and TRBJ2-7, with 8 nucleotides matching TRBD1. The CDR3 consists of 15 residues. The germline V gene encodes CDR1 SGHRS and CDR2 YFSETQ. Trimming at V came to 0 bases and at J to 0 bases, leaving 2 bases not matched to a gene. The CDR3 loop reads CASSLGQGSSYEQYF. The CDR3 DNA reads TGCGCCAGCAGCTTGGGACAGGGGAGCTCCTACGAGCAGTACTTC.

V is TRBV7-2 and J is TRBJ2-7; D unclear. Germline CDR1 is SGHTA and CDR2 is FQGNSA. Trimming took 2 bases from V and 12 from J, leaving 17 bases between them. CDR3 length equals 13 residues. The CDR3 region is CASSLFLGAVPYF. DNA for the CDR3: TGTGCCAGCAGCTTATTTCTGGGCGCAGTGCCGTACTTC. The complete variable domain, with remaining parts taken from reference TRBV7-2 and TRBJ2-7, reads GAGVSQSPSNKVTEKGKDVELRCDPISGHTALYWYRQSLGQGLEFLIYFQGNSAPDKSGLPSDRFSAERTGGSVSTLTIQRTQQEDSAVYLCASSLFLGAVPYFGPGTRLTVT.

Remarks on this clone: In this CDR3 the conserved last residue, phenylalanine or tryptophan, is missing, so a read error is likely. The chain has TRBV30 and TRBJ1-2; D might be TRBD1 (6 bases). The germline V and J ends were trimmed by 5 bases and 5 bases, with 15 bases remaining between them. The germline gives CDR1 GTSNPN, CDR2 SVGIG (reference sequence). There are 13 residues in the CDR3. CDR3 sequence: CAWGQFGEYGYTV. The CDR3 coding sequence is TGTGCCTGGGGACAGTTCGGTGAATATGGCTACACCGTC.

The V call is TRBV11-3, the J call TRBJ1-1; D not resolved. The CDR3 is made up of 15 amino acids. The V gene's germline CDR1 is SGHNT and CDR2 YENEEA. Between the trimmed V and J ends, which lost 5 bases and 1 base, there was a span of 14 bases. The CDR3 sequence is CASSQSNRANTEAFF. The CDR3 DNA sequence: TGTGCCAGCAGCCAATCCAACAGAGCGAACACTGAAGCTTTCTTT. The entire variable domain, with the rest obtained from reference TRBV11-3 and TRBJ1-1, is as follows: EAGVVQSPRYKIIEKKQPVAFWCNPISGHNTLYWYLQNLGQGPELLIRYENEEAVDDSQLPKDRFSAERLKGVDSTLKIQPAELGDSAVYLCASSQSNRANTEAFFGQGTRLTVV.

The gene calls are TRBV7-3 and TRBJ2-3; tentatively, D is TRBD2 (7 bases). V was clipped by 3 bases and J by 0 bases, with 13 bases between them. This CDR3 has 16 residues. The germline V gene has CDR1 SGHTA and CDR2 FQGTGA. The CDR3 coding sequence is TGTGCCAGCAGCTTGGTGAGGGGGGGGAGCACAGATACGCAGTATTTT. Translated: CASSLVRGGSTDTQYF.

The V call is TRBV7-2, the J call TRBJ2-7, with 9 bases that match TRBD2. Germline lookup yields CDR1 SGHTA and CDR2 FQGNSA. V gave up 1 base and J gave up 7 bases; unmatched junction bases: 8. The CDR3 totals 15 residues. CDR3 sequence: CASSLVSSGKGEQYF. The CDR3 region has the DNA TGTGCCAGCAGCTTAGTTTCTAGCGGGAAAGGGGAGCAGTACTTC.

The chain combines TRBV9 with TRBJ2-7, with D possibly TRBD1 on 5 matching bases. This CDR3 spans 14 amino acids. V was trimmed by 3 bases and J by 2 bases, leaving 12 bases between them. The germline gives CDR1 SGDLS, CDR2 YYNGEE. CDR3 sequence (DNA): TGTGCCAGCAGCGGGGGCGTTGGGGCCTACGAGCAGTACTTC. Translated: CASSGGVGAYEQYF. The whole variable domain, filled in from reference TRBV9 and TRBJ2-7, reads DSGVTQTPKHLITATGQRVTLRCSPRSGDLSVYWYQQSLDQGLQFLIQYYNGEERAKGNILERFSAQQFPDLHSELNLSSLELGDSALYFCASSGGVGAYEQYFGPGTRLTVT.

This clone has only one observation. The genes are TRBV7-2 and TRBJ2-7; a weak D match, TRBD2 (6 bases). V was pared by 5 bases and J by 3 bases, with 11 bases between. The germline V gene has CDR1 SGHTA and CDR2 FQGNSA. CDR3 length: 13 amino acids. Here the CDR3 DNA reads TGTGCCAGCAGCGCAGGAGGGGTCTACGAGCAGTACTTC. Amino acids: CASSAGGVYEQYF.